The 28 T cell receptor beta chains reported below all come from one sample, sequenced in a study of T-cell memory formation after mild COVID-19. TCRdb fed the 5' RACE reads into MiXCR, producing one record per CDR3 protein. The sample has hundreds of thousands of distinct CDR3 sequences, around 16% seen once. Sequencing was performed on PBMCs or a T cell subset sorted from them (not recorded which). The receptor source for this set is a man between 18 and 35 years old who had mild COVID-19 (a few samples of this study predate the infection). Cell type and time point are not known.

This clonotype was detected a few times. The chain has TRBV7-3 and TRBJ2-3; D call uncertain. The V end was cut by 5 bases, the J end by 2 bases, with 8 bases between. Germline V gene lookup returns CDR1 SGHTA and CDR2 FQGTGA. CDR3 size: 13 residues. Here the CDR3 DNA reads TGTGCCAGCAGCGCGGACCTCACAGATACGCAGTATTTT. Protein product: CASSADLTDTQYF.

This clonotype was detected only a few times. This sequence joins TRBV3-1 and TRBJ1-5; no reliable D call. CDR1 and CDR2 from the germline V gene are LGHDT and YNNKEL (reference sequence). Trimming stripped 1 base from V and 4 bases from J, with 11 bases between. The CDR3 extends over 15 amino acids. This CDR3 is CASSQVPDPNQPQHF. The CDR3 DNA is TGTGCCAGCAGCCAAGTCCCCGATCCGAATCAGCCCCAGCATTTT.

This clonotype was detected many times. The CDR3 protein is CASSSYLGKTQYF. DNA of the CDR3: TGTGCCAGCAGCTCCTATCTAGGAAAGACCCAGTACTTC. The chain is built from TRBV7-3 and TRBJ2-5; no clear D gene. V lost 4 bases and J lost 6, with 12 bases in between. The CDR3 is 13 residues long. The germline gives CDR1 SGHTA, CDR2 FQGTGA. The full variable domain, with the rest looked up from reference TRBV7-3 and TRBJ2-5, is GAGVSQTPSNKVTEKGKYVELRCDPISGHTALYWYRQSLGQGPEFLIYFQGTGAADDSGLPNDRFFAVRPEGSVSTLKIQRTERGDSAVYLCASSSYLGKTQYFGPGTRLLVL.

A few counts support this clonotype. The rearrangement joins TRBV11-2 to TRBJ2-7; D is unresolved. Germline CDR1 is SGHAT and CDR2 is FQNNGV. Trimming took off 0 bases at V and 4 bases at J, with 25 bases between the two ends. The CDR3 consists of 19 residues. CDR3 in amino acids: CASSLEPITLSLVQYEQYF. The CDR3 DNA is TGTGCCAGCAGCTTAGAACCAATTACTCTATCTCTTGTCCAGTACGAGCAGTACTTC.

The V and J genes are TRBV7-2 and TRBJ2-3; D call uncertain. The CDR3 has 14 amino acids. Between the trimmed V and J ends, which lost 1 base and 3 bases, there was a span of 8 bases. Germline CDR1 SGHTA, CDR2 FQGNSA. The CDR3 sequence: CASSLVSTTDTQYF. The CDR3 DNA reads TGTGCCAGCAGCTTAGTGTCGACGACAGATACGCAGTATTTT. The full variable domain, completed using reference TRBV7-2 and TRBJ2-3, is GAGVSQSPSNKVTEKGKDVELRCDPISGHTALYWYRQSLGQGLEFLIYFQGNSAPDKSGLPSDRFSAERTGGSVSTLTIQRTQQEDSAVYLCASSLVSTTDTQYFGPGTRLTVL.

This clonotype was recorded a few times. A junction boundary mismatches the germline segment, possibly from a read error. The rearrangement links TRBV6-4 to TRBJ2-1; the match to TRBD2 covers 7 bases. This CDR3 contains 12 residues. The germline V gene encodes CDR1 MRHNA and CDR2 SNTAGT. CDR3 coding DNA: TGTGCCAGCAGTGACTCGGGGGGGTCCCCACACTTC. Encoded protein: CASSDSGGSPHF.

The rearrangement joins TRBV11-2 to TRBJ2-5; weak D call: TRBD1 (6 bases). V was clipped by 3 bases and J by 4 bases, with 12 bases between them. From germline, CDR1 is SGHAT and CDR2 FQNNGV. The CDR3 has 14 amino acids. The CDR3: CASSLRTGSETQYF. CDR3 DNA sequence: TGTGCCAGCAGCTTGAGAACAGGGTCAGAGACCCAGTACTTC.

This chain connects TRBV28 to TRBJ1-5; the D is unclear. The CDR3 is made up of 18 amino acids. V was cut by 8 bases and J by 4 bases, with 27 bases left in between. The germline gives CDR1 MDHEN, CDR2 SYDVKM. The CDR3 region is CASRTAGLYRAGNQPQHF. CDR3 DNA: TGTGCCAGCCGAACCGCCGGGCTCTACCGCGCGGGGAATCAGCCCCAGCATTTT.

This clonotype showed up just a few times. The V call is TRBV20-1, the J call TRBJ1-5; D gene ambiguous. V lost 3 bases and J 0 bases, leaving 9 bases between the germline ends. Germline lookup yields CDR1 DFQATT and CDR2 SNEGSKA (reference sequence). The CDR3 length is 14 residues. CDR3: CSASVDFSNQPQHF. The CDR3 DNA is TGCAGTGCTAGTGTAGACTTTAGCAATCAGCCCCAGCATTTT.

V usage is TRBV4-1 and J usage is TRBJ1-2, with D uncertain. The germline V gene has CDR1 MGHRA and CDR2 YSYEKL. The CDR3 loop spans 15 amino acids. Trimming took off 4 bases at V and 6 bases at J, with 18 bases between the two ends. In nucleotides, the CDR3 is TGCGCCAGCAGCCGAGATCTAGTTCGATGGGATGGCTACACCTTC. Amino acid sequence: CASSRDLVRWDGYTF.

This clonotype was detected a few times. CDR3 coding DNA: TGTGCCAGCAGTTTAGGACTCCTCCAAGAGACCCAGTACTTC. Protein product: CASSLGLLQETQYF. V is TRBV12-3 or TRBV12-4 and J is TRBJ2-5; D is ambiguous. The CDR3 has 14 amino acids. V lost 1 base and J 1 base, leaving 7 bases between the germline ends.

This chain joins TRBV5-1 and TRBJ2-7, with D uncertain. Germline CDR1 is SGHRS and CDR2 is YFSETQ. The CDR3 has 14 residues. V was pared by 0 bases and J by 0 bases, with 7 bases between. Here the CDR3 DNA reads TGCGCCAGCAGCTTGGGGAGAACCTCCTACGAGCAGTACTTC. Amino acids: CASSLGRTSYEQYF.

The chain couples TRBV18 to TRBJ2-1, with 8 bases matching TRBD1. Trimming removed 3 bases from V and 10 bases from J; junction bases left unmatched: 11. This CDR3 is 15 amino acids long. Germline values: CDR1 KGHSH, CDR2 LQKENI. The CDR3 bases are TGTGCCAGCTCACCGCCAGCCAGGGGGCCGGGGGAGCAGTTCTTC. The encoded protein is CASSPPARGPGEQFF.

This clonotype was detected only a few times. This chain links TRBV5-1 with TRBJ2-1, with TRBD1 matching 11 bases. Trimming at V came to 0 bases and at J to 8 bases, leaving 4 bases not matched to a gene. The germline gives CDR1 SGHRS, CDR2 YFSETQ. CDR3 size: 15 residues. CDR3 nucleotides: TGCGCCAGCAGCTTGGGGGACAGGGGGGCCGATGAGCAGTTCTTC. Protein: CASSLGDRGADEQFF.

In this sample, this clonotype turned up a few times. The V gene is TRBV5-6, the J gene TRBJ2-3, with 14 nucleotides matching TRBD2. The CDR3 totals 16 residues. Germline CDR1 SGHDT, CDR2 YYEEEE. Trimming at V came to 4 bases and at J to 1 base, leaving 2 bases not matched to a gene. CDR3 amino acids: CASSAGLAGGTDTQYF. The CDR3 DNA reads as TGTGCCAGCAGCGCGGGACTAGCGGGGGGCACAGATACGCAGTATTTT.

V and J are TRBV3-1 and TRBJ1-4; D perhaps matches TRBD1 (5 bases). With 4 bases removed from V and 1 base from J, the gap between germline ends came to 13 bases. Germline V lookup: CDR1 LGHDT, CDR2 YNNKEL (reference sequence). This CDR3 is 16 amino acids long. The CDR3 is CASSRRGTRTNEKLFF. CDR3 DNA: TGTGCCAGCAGCCGCCGGGGGACCCGAACTAATGAAAAACTGTTTTTT. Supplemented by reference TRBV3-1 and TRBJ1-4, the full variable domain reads DTAVSQTPKYLVTQMGNDKSIKCEQNLGHDTMYWYKQDSKKFLKIMFSYNNKELIINETVPNRFSPKSPDKAHLNLHINSLELGDSAVYFCASSRRGTRTNEKLFFGSGTQLSVL.

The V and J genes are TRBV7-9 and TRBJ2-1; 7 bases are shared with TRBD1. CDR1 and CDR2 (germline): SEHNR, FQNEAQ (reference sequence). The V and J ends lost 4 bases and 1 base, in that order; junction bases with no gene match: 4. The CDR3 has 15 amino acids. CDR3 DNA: TGTGCCAGCAGCTCGACAGGGCGATCCTACAATGAGCAGTTCTTC. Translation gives CASSSTGRSYNEQFF.

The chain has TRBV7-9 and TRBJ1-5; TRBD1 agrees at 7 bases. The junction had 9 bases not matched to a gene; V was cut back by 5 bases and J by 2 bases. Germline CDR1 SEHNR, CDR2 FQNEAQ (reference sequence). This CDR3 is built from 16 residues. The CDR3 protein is CASSPPGGGGNQPQHF. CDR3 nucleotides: TGTGCCAGCAGCCCCCCCGGAGGGGGCGGCAATCAGCCCCAGCATTTT.

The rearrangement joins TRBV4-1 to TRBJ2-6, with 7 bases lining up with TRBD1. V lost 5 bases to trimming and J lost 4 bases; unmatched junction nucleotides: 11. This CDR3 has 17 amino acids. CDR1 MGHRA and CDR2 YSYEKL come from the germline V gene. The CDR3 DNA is TGCGCCAGCAGCTCGCCTCTAGGGGGACAGGGGGCCAACGTCCTGACTTTC. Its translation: CASSSPLGGQGANVLTF.

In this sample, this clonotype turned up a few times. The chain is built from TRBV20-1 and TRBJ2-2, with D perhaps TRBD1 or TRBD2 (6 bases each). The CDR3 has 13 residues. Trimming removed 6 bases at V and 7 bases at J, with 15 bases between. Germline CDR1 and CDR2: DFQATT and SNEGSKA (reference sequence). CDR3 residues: CSAPRGAGGELFF. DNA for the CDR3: TGCAGTGCCCCTAGGGGGGCGGGCGGGGAGCTGTTTTTT.

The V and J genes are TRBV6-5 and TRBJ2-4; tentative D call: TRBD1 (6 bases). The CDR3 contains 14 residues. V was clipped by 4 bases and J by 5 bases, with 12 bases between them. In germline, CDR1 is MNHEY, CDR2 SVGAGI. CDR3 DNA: TGTGCCAGCAGTTTGCAGGGGCCAGAAAACATTCAGTACTTC. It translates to CASSLQGPENIQYF.

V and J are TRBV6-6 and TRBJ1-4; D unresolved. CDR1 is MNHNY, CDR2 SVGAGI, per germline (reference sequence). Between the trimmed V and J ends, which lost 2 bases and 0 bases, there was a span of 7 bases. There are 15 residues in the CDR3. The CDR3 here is CASSYGGATNEKLFF. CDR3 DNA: TGTGCCAGCAGTTACGGCGGTGCAACTAATGAAAAACTGTTTTTT.

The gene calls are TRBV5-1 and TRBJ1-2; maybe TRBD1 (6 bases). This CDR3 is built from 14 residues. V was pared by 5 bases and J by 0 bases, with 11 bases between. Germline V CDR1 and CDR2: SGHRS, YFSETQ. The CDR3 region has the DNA TGCGCCAGCAGACGACAGGAAGCTAACTATGGCTACACCTTC. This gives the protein CASRRQEANYGYTF.

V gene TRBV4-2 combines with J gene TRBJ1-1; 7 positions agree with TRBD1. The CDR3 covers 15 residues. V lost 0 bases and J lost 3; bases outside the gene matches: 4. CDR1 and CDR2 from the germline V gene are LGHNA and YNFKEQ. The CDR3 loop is CASSQEQTGYTEAFF. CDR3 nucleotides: TGTGCCAGCAGCCAAGAACAGACAGGGTACACTGAAGCTTTCTTT.

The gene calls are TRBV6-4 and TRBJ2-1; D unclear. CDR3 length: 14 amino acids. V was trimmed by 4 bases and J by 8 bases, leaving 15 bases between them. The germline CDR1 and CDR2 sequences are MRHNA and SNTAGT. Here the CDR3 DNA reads TGTGCCAGCAGTGGCAACTCTGCCGGTGATGAGCAGTTCTTC. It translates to CASSGNSAGDEQFF.

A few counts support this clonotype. For the CDR3, the DNA is TGCGCCAGCAGCTTGTGGACAGAGAACACCGGGGAGCTGTTTTTT. Its protein product is CASSLWTENTGELFF. This chain links TRBV5-1 with TRBJ2-2; D possibly corresponds to TRBD1 (6 bases). V dropped 1 base and J dropped 1 base, with 8 bases sitting between them. This CDR3 is built from 15 residues. The germline V gene has CDR1 SGHRS and CDR2 YFSETQ.

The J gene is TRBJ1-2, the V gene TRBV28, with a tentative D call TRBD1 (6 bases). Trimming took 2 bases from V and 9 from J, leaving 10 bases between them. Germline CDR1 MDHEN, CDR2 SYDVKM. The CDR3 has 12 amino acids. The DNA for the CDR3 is TGTGCCAGCAGTTTAGCCCAGGGGAGCTACACCTTC. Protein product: CASSLAQGSYTF.

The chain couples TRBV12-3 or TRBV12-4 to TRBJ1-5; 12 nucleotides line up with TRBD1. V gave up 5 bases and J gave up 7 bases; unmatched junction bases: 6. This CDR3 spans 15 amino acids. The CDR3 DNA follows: TGTGCCAGCAGTACGGGACAGGGGGCCGGGCAGCCCCAGCATTTT. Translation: CASSTGQGAGQPQHF.